This paragraph reports one T cell receptor beta chain. Its specificity is not known. The sample belongs to a study of blood T cells in healthy people across ages. Study-wide results and caveats: Greater diversity and more naive CD4+ cells were seen in long-lived donors than in aged donors.

The authors extracted at least 6 micrograms of total RNA per sample. Sample-barcoded 5' priming and a J-beta primer mix drove a second PCR of about 6 to 12 cycles. A single record per CDR3 protein comes from TCRdb applying MiXCR to the 5' RACE reads. The data hold 600,000 to 900,000 distinct CDR3 sequences, with around 24% observed a single time. These data were also filed under a second study, of T cells of mothers and their children. From that paper: Second-PCR primer M1S introduced sample barcodes and 2-4 random nucleotides. Related mother and child pairs showed slightly greater overlap (not significant) than unrelated pairs did.

The sequence was collected from a boy aged 5-17 years in good health. The sample taken for sequencing was blood.

The CDR3 DNA reads TGCGCCAGCAGCCACCCGGGGGGGCGCTCCTATGAGCAGTTCTTC. Protein product: CASSHPGGRSYEQFF. This chain links TRBV4-1 with TRBJ2-1, with 8 positions matching TRBD2. After removal of 3 bases from V and 8 bases from J, the junction contained 9 bases not matched to a gene. The CDR3 covers 15 residues. The germline gives CDR1 MGHRA, CDR2 YSYEKL.